This T cell receptor (beta chain) was observed in a study of blood T cell repertoires in COVID-19. This clone was found once. Method: immunoSEQ multiplex PCR; TCRdb's copy keeps in-frame clones and lacks some. The sample lists around 210,000 clones; 80% were seen once. J lost 4 bases, V lost 5 bases, and 5 bases had no gene match. This CDR3 is built from 13 residues. Germline assignment: CDR1 GTSNPN and CDR2 SVGIG (reference sequence). The specimen was peripheral blood. This clonotype originated in a woman in her 70s with acute or convalescent COVID-19. The gene calls are TRBV30 and TRBJ2-5; TRBD1 matches 9 bases. CDR3 protein: CAWSTGGRETQYF. For the CDR3, the DNA is TGTGCCTGGTCCACAGGGGGCCGAGAGACCCAGTACTTC.